Reported below is one T cell receptor beta chain. The CDR3 contains 15 residues. The germline V gene has CDR1 LNHDA and CDR2 SQIVND (reference sequence). J gave up 4 bases and V 9 bases, and 11 bases lay outside the gene matches. The data originate from a study of control samples from healthy donors and cancer patients. Profiling relied on immunoSEQ multiplex PCR, and the TCRdb table lists in-frame clones only, not all of them. The profile shows around 170,000 clones, 88% of them singletons. The chain joins TRBV19 to TRBJ1-5; 8 nucleotides align to TRBD1. Source material: blood. The receptor was derived from a woman aged 25 to 45 in good health. CDR3 sequence reads: CASAMGDRQNQPQHF. The CDR3 nucleotides read TGTGCCAGCGCCATGGGGGACAGGCAGAATCAGCCCCAGCATTTT. Variable domain in full (rest from reference TRBV19 and TRBJ1-5): DGGITQSPKYLFRKEGQNVTLSCEQNLNHDAMYWYRQDPGQGLRLIYYSQIVNDFQKGDIAEGYSVSREKKESFPLTVTSAQKNPTAFYLCASAMGDRQNQPQHFGDGTRLSIL.